This TCR beta chain was found in a study of control samples from healthy donors and cancer patients. The V end lost 4 bases, the J end lost 0 bases, and 7 bases lay between the germline ends. The CDR3 loop spans 13 amino acids. CDR1 and CDR2 (germline): SNHLY, FYNNEI. Clones were sequenced by immunoSEQ multiplex PCR, and TCRdb holds only the in-frame ones, with some missing. The sample consists of about 120,000 clones, more than 70% of them appearing once. The TCR originated in a woman between 70 and 85 years old in good health. Sequencing used blood. The rearrangement joins TRBV2 to TRBJ2-7; no definite D call. CDR3 amino acids: CASSVKASYEQYF. CDR3 bases: TGTGCCAGCAGTGTAAAAGCCTCCTACGAGCAGTACTTC. Combining the CDR3 with reference TRBV2 and TRBJ2-7 gives the whole variable domain EPEVTQTPSHQVTQMGQEVILRCVPISNHLYFYWYRQILGQKVEFLVSFYNNEISEKSEIFDDQFSVERPDGSNFTLKIRSTKLEDSAMYFCASSVKASYEQYFGPGTRLTVT.